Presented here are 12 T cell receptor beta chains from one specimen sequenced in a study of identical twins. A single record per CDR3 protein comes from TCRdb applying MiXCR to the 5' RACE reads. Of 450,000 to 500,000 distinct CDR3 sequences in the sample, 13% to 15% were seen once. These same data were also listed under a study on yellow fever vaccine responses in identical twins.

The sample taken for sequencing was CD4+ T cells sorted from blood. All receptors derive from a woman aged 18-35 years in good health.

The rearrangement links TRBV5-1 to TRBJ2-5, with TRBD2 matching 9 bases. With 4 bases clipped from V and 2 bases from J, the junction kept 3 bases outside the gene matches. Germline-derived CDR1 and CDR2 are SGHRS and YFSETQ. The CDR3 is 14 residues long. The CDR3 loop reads CASSISGSQETQYF. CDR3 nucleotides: TGCGCCAGCAGCATTAGCGGGAGTCAAGAGACCCAGTACTTC.

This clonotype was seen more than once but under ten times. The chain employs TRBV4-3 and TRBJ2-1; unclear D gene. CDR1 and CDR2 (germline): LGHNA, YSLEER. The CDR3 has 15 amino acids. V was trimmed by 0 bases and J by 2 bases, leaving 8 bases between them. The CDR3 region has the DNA TGCGCCAGCAGCCAAGACGTCGGCACCTACAATGAGCAGTTCTTC. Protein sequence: CASSQDVGTYNEQFF.

Here the CDR3 reads CASSQQGAKNIQYF. CDR3 nucleotides: TGTGCCAGCAGCCAACAGGGAGCCAAAAACATTCAGTACTTC. The chain couples TRBV3-1 to TRBJ2-4; TRBD1 is a possible D gene (5 bases). V lost 2 bases and J lost 0, with 5 bases in between. The CDR3 has 14 residues. Germline CDR1 LGHDT, CDR2 YNNKEL (reference sequence).

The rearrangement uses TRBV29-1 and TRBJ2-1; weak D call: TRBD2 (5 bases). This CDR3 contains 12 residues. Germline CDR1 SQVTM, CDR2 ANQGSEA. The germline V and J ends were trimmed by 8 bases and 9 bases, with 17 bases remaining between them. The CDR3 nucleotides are TGCAGCATCCAGGCGGGTCAGGTTGAGCAGTTCTTC. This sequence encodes CSIQAGQVEQFF.

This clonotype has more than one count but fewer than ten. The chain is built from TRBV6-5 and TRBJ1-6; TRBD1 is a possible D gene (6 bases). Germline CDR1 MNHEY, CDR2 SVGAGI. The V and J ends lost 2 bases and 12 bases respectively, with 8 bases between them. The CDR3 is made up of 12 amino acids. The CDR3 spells CASSYEGGPLHF. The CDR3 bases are TGTGCCAGCAGTTACGAGGGGGGACCCCTCCACTTT.

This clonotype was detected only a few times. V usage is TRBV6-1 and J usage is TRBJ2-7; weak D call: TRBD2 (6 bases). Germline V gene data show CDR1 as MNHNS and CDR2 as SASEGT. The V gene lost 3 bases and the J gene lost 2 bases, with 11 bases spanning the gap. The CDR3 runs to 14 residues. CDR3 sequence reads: CASSDRTGAYEQYF. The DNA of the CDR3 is TGTGCCAGCAGTGATCGTACGGGAGCCTACGAGCAGTACTTC.

The CDR3 coding sequence is TGTGCCAGCAGCGTAGCAAATGTCCCTGTGGATACGCAGTATTTT. Translated, it gives CASSVANVPVDTQYF. This chain joins TRBV9 and TRBJ2-3; D is undetermined. The CDR3 covers 15 residues. The germline V gene has CDR1 SGDLS and CDR2 YYNGEE. V gave up 0 bases and J gave up 6 bases, with 14 bases separating them.

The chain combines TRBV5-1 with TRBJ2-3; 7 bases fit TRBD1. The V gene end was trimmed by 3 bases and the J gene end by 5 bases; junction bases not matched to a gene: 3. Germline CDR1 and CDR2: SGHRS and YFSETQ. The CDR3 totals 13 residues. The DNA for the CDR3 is TGCGCCAGCAGCTACCAGGGGGAAGATACGCAGTATTTT. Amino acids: CASSYQGEDTQYF.

CDR3 residues: CASSPMNRVSYEQYF. CDR3 bases: TGTGCCAGCAGCCCAATGAACAGGGTCTCCTACGAGCAGTACTTC. This chain uses TRBV11-2 with TRBJ2-7; tentative D call: TRBD1 (6 bases). From germline, CDR1 is SGHAT and CDR2 FQNNGV. V gave up 5 bases and J gave up 0 bases, with 14 bases separating them. The CDR3 is made up of 15 amino acids.

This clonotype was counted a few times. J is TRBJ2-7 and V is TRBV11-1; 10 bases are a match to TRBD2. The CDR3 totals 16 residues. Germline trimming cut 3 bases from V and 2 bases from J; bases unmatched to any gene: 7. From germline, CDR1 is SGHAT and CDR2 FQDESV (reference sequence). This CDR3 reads CASSFGSSGSPYEQYF. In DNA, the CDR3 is TGTGCCAGCAGCTTCGGGTCTAGCGGGAGCCCCTACGAGCAGTACTTC.

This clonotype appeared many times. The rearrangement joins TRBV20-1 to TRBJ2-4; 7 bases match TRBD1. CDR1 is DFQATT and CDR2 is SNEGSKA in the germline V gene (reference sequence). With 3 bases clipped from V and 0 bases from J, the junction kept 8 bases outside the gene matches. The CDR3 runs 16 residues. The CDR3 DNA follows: TGCAGTGCTAGCCTCCGGGACAGTCAAGCCAAAAACATTCAGTACTTC. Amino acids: CSASLRDSQAKNIQYF.

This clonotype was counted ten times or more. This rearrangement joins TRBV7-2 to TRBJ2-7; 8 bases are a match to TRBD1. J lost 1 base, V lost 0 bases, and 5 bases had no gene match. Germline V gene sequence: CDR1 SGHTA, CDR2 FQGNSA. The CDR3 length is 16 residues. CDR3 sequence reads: CASSLARTGWSYEQYF. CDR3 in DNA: TGTGCCAGCAGCTTAGCGCGGACAGGGTGGTCCTACGAGCAGTACTTC.